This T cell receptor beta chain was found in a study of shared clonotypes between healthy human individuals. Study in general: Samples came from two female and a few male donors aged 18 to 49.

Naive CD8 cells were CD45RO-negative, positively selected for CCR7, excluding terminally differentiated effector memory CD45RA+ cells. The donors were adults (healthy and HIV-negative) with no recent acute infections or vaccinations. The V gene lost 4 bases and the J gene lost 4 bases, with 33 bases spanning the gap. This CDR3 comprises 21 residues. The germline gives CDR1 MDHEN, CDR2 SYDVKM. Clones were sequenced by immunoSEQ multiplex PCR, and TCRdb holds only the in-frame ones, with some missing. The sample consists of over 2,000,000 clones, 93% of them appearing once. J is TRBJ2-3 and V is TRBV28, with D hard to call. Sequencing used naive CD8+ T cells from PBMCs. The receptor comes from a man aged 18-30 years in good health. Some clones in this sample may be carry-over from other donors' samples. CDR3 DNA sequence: TGTGCCAGCAGTTATCCCCTCCTCCCGACCGGGTCAGCTAATGACGCAGATACGCAGTATTTT. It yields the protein CASSYPLLPTGSANDADTQYF.